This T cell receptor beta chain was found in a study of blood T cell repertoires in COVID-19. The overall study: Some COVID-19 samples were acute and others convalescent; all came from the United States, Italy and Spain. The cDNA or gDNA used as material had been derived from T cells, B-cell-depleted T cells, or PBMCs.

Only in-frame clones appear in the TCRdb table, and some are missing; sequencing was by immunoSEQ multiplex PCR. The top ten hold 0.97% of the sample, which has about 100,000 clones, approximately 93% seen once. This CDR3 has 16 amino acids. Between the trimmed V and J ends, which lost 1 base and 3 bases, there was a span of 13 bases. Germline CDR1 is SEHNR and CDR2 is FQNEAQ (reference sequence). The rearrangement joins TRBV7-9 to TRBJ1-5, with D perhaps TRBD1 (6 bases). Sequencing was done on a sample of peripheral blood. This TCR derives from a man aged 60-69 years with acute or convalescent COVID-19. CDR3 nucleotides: TGTGCCAGCAGCTTAGGGGGAGGGGACAACAATCAGCCCCAGCATTTT. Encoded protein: CASSLGGGDNNQPQHF.